The clone carrying this T cell receptor (beta chain) was recorded at least ten times. The sample belongs to a study of blood T cell repertoires in COVID-19. Assay used: immunoSEQ multiplex PCR; TCRdb lists only in-frame clones, some missing. The table includes about 89,000 clones, approximately 80% detected once. The germline V gene encodes CDR1 MDHEN and CDR2 SYDVKM. The V end lost 3 bases, the J end lost 2 bases, and 11 bases lay between the germline ends. The CDR3 length is 14 residues. The TCR was taken from a human donor in a cohort sampled during active COVID-19. The sample was peripheral blood. The rearrangement joins TRBV28 to TRBJ2-7; tentatively, D is TRBD1 (5 bases). Here the CDR3 reads CASSLGRVPYEQYF. Written as DNA, the CDR3 is TGTGCCAGCAGTTTGGGCAGGGTACCCTACGAGCAGTACTTC.